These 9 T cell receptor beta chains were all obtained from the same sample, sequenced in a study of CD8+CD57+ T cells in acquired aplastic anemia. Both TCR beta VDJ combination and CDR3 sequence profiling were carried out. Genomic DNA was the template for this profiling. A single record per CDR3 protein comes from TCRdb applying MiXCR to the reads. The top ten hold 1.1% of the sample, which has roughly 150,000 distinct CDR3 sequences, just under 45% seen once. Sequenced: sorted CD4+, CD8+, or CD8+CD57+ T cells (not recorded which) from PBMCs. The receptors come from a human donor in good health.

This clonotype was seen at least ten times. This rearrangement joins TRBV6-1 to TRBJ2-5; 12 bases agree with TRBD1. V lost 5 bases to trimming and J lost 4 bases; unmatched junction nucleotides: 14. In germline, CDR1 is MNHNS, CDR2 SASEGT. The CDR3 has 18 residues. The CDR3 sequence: CASSRNFRGQGARETQYF. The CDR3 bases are TGTGCCAGCAGTCGTAACTTCAGGGGACAGGGGGCACGAGAGACCCAGTACTTC.

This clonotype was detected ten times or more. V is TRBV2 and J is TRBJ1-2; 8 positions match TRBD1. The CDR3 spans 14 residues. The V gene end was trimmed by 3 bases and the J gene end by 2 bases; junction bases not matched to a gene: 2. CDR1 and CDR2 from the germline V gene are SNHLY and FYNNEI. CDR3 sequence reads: CASSDRGRNYGYTF. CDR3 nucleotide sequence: TGTGCCAGCAGTGACAGGGGGCGGAACTATGGCTACACCTTC. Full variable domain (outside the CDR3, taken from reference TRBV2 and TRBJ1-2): EPEVTQTPSHQVTQMGQEVILRCVPISNHLYFYWYRQILGQKVEFLVSFYNNEISEKSEIFDDQFSVERPDGSNFTLKIRSTKLEDSAMYFCASSDRGRNYGYTFGSGTRLTVV.

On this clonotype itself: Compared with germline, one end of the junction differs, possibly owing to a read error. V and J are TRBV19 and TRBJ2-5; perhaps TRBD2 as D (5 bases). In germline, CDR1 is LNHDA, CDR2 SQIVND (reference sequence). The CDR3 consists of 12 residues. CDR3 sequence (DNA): TGTGCCAGTAGCACGGGGTGGCAGACCCTGTACTTC. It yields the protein CASSTGWQTLYF.

CDR3 nucleotides: TGCAGCGTTGAATCGCGACAGGGAAGCACAGATACGCAGTATTTT. It encodes CSVESRQGSTDTQYF. This sequence joins TRBV29-1 and TRBJ2-3, with 7 bases fitting TRBD1. This CDR3 has 15 amino acids. CDR1 is SQVTM, CDR2 ANQGSEA, per germline. The J segment lost 0 bases and the V segment lost 2 bases, leaving 5 bases of the junction unmatched.

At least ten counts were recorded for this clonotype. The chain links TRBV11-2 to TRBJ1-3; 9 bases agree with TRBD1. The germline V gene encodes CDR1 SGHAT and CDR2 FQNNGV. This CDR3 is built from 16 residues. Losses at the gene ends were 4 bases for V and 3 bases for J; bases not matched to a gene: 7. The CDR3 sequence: CASSSTTGGFGNTIYF. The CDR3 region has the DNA TGTGCCAGCAGCTCCACTACAGGGGGCTTTGGAAACACCATATATTTT.

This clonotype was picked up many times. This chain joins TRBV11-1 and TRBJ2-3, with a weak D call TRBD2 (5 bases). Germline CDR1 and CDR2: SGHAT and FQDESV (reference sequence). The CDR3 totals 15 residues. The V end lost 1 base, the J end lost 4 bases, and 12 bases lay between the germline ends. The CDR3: CASSLVTSGSDTQYF. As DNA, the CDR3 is TGTGCCAGCAGCTTAGTTACTAGTGGCTCAGATACGCAGTATTTT. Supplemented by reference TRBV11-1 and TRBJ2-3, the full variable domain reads EAEVAQSPRYKITEKSQAVAFWCDPISGHATLYWYRQILGQGPELLVQFQDESVVDDSQLPKDRFSAERLKGVDSTLKIQPAELGDSAMYLCASSLVTSGSDTQYFGPGTRLTVL.

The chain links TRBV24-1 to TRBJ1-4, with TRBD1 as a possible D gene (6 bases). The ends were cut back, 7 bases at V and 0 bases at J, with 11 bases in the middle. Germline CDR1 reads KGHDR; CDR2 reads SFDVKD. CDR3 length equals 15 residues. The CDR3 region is CATSLGQATNEKLFF. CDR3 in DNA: TGTGCCACCAGCTTGGGACAAGCAACTAATGAAAAACTGTTTTTT.

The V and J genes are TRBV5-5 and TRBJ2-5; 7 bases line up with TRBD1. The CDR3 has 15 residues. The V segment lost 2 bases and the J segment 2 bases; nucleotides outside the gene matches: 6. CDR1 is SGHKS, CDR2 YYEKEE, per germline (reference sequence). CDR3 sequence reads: CASSLPNRGQETQYF. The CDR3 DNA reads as TGTGCCAGCAGCTTACCGAACAGGGGACAAGAGACCCAGTACTTC.

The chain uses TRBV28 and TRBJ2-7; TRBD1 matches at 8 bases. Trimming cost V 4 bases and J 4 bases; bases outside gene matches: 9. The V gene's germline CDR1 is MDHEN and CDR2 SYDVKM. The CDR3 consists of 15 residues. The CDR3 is CASSSPNRGLYEQYF. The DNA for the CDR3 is TGTGCCAGCAGTTCCCCTAACAGGGGGTTGTACGAGCAGTACTTC.